Listed below are T cell receptor beta chains from one sample, sequenced in a study of T-cell memory formation after mild COVID-19. TCRdb reprocessed the 5' RACE reads with MiXCR, giving one entry per CDR3 protein. The top ten hold under 25% of the sample, which has some 300,000 distinct CDR3 sequences, 20% to 25% seen once. The sample was PBMCs or a T cell subset sorted from them (not recorded which). Source of these receptors: a man in his late teens or twenties who had mild COVID-19 (a few samples of this study predate the infection). Cell type and time point are not known. Both conserved end residues are part of each CDR3. A D gene is named only where the DNA matches it firmly. Clone size is stated in some rows and not others, as once, few, many or a class when expanded.

size,V,J,D,DNA,CDR3
few,TRBV7-2,TRBJ2-1,TRBD1,TGTGCCAGCAGCCCGGGACAGGGGGGTGGTGAGCAGTTCTTC,CASSPGQGGGEQFF
few,TRBV6-5,TRBJ1-1,NA,TGTGCCAGCAGTTACTCGAGGCGGACGAACACTGAAGCTTTCTTT,CASSYSRRTNTEAFF
NA,TRBV5-4,TRBJ2-5,NA,TGTGCCAGCAGCCCCTCCGGGCTAGAGACCCAGTACTTC,CASSPSGLETQYF
NA,TRBV5-5,TRBJ1-1,NA,TGTGCCAGCAGCTTTCGGGGCTTCATGAACACTGAAGCTTTCTTT,CASSFRGFMNTEAFF
NA,TRBV5-1,TRBJ2-3,NA,TGCGCCAGCAGCTCAGGGTCAACTAGCACAGATACGCAGTATTTT,CASSSGSTSTDTQYF
NA,TRBV5-1,TRBJ1-2,NA,TGCGCCAGCAGCTTGGCCTCTGGTAACGGCTACACCTTC,CASSLASGNGYTF
few,TRBV30,TRBJ1-5,NA,TGTGCCTGGAGTGTTTCGCGCAATCAGCCCCAGCATTTT,CAWSVSRNQPQHF
few,TRBV7-2,TRBJ2-5,TRBD1,TGTGCCAGCAGCTTAGGTGGGACAGCCATGAAGACCCAGTACTTC,CASSLGGTAMKTQYF
few,TRBV7-9,TRBJ1-3,NA,TGTGCCAGCAGCCCCAGGGCGCTCGCCGGAAACACCATATATTTT,CASSPRALAGNTIYF
NA,TRBV27,TRBJ2-1,TRBD2,TGTGCCAGCGGGACTAGACTTTCCAATGAGCAGTTCTTC,CASGTRLSNEQFF